These T cell receptor beta chains were read from a single sample in a study of shared clonotypes between healthy human individuals. The table came from immunoSEQ multiplex PCR; TCRdb's copy has only in-frame clones and leaves some out. The data hold more than 2 million clones, with 85% to 95% observed a single time. Sequenced input: naive CD4+ T cells sorted from blood. The source of these receptors is a man younger than 30 in good health. Both conserved end residues are part of each CDR3. The size entry is marked missing in some rows and otherwise reads once, few, many or a size class.

v_call clone_size cdr3_aa
TRBV28 - CASSRGGPTYF
TRBV14 - CASSQDGSYSGNTIYF
TRBV7-9 - CASSLGQGNGDGYTF
TRBV28 - CAAHGQTFGNQPQHF
TRBV2 - CASSTGQGQETQYF
TRBV29-1 - CSVEWGRNTGELFF
TRBV4-3 - CASSQGSGALNIQYF
TRBV5-4 - CASSRAGTTYNEQFF
TRBV18 - CASSRTDSYEQYF
TRBV27 - CASSLNGPGPYEQYF
TRBV10-3 - CAISESKGADTGELFF
TRBV18 - CASSPLAGGPNEQFF
TRBV9 - CASSVGPLGNTIYF
TRBV5-4 - CASSTGGAGVADTQYF
TRBV11-3 - CASSLHTQYF
TRBV7-2 many CASSFRGVHSYEQYF
TRBV29-1 - CSVVGRGVNEQFF
TRBV5-4 - CASSSGQQGGYTF
TRBV29-1 - CSDRTGGGTEAFF
TRBV21-1 - CASGDRGTTLHF
TRBV27 - CASNSPGEQYF
TRBV4-3 - CASSQEGTSGRAGETQYF
TRBV21-1 - CASSKGGQGNYEQYF
TRBV9 - CASSVTGQSYEQYF
TRBV4-3 - CASSQEGLAFYEQFF
TRBV6-6 once CASRASGSTDTQYF
TRBV25-1 - CASRTSGTDTQYF
TRBV5-6 - CASSLGQVNTGELFF
TRBV5-1 - CASSLMAGGNQPQHF
TRBV5-1 - CASSQERGNTEAFF
TRBV7-6 - CASSLRVAGQIYNEQFF
TRBV2 - CASSVDPGTGSPLHF
TRBV5-1 once CASREGAGSDTQYF
TRBV28 - CASSAPDLGAYEQYF
TRBV11-2 - CASSLPQGYEQYF
TRBV15 once CATSRLQRGLQETQYF
TRBV11-2 once CASSLDLTGRFYEQYF
TRBV6-4 - CASSEEGVGGYTF
TRBV5-4 - CASSLAGGSYEQYF
TRBV18 - CASSPDISGANVLTF
TRBV7-2 - CASSLGVGNEQYF
TRBV10-3 - CAIKGQQETQYF
TRBV7-8 once CASSHGGTVRSPLHF
TRBV2 once CASRRGGQGAKNTEAFF
TRBV6-1 - CASGGGWDSPLHF
TRBV7-6 - CASSLAGPGYGYTF